A selection of T cell receptor beta chains follows, all from one sample in a study of naive and memory T cell subsets. TCRdb recomputed calls from the UMI-ligation and nested PCR reads with MiXCR, one row per CDR3 protein. The sample lists around 93,000 distinct CDR3 sequences; about 10% were seen once. The source material was naive CD4+ T cells from blood. These receptors came from a human donor in good health. Each CDR3 is given with its conserved first and last residue. Fields, in order: D gene, V gene, J gene, clone size, CDR3 protein, CDR3 DNA. The D gene is left open where the match is weak. The size field is filled for only some rows; it gives once, few, many or a size class.

D: TRBD2; V: TRBV12-3/TRBV12-4; J: TRBJ2-5; size: -; CDR3: CASSPSGRVPRETQYF; DNA: TGTGCCAGCAGCCCTAGCGGGAGGGTCCCCCGCGAGACCCAGTACTTC
D: TRBD2; V: TRBV11-2; J: TRBJ2-1; size: once; CDR3: CASSLAGGPVVNEQFF; DNA: TGTGCCAGCAGCCTAGCGGGAGGGCCTGTGGTTAATGAGCAGTTCTTC
D: -; V: TRBV11-2; J: TRBJ2-1; size: many; CDR3: CASSFSESSYNEQFF; DNA: TGTGCCAGCAGCTTTAGCGAAAGCTCCTACAATGAGCAGTTCTTC
D: -; V: TRBV18; J: TRBJ1-1; size: -; CDR3: CASSQPSPRRAEAFF; DNA: TGTGCCAGCTCACAGCCATCACCTCGACGGGCTGAAGCTTTCTTT
D: -; V: TRBV7-9; J: TRBJ1-2; size: few; CDR3: CASSLAAEANYGYTF; DNA: TGTGCCAGCAGCTTAGCCGCCGAAGCTAACTATGGCTACACCTTC
D: -; V: TRBV12-3/TRBV12-4; J: TRBJ2-3; size: few; CDR3: CASSLRAASTDTQYF; DNA: TGTGCCAGCAGTTTAAGGGCAGCTAGCACAGATACGCAGTATTTT
D: -; V: TRBV14; J: TRBJ2-3; size: many; CDR3: CASSRGGPTDTQYF; DNA: TGTGCCAGCAGCCGCGGAGGCCCCACAGATACGCAGTATTTT
D: TRBD1; V: TRBV6-5; J: TRBJ2-2; size: many; CDR3: CASSTTGDTGELFF; DNA: TGTGCCAGCAGTACGACAGGGGACACCGGGGAGCTGTTTTTT
D: TRBD1; V: TRBV6-1; J: TRBJ2-7; size: few; CDR3: CASNTQGAQEQYF; DNA: TGTGCCAGCAACACGCAGGGGGCACAGGAGCAGTACTTC
D: -; V: TRBV24-1; J: TRBJ2-1; size: many; CDR3: CATSAQARSNEQFF; DNA: TGTGCCACCAGTGCCCAGGCGAGAAGCAATGAGCAGTTCTTC
D: -; V: TRBV7-2; J: TRBJ2-7; size: many; CDR3: CASSQGGYEQYF; DNA: TGTGCCAGCAGCCAGGGCGGCTACGAGCAGTACTTC
D: -; V: TRBV6-1; J: TRBJ1-5; size: -; CDR3: CASSERENQPQHF; DNA: TGTGCCAGCAGTGAAAGGGAGAATCAGCCCCAGCATTTT
D: TRBD2; V: TRBV4-2; J: TRBJ2-4; size: few; CDR3: CASSQEVLAGGLNIQYF; DNA: TGTGCCAGCAGCCAAGAAGTCCTAGCGGGGGGTTTGAACATTCAGTACTTC
D: -; V: TRBV6-2/TRBV6-3; J: TRBJ2-1; size: -; CDR3: CASSNPVEQFF; DNA: TGTGCCAGCAGTAACCCCGTTGAGCAGTTCTTC
D: -; V: TRBV12-3/TRBV12-4; J: TRBJ1-2; size: few; CDR3: CASSLSADYGYTF; DNA: TGTGCCAGCAGTTTATCGGCAGACTATGGCTACACCTTC
D: TRBD1; V: TRBV24-1; J: TRBJ2-3; size: many; CDR3: CATSDATGTGSTDTQYF; DNA: TGTGCCACCAGTGATGCAACCGGGACAGGAAGCACAGATACGCAGTATTTT
D: -; V: TRBV7-9; J: TRBJ2-7; size: many; CDR3: CASSLAPRDEQYF; DNA: TGTGCCAGCAGCTTAGCGCCCAGGGACGAGCAGTACTTC
D: -; V: TRBV4-1; J: TRBJ2-4; size: few; CDR3: CASSRDPGLSGENIQYF; DNA: TGCGCCAGCAGCCGGGACCCGGGTCTAAGTGGGGAAAACATTCAGTACTTC
D: TRBD1; V: TRBV12-3/TRBV12-4; J: TRBJ2-5; size: many; CDR3: CASRQTGVETQYF; DNA: TGTGCCAGCAGGCAGACAGGGGTGGAGACCCAGTACTTC
D: TRBD1; V: TRBV27; J: TRBJ1-5; size: once; CDR3: CASTKTGGKGNQPQHF; DNA: TGTGCCAGCACCAAGACAGGGGGCAAGGGCAATCAGCCCCAGCATTTT
D: -; V: TRBV20-1; J: TRBJ1-1; size: few; CDR3: CSARKGSPNTEAFF; DNA: TGCAGTGCTAGAAAGGGGTCCCCGAACACTGAAGCTTTCTTT
D: -; V: TRBV14; J: TRBJ1-1; size: few; CDR3: CASSQEQGYLGAFF; DNA: TGTGCCAGCAGCCAAGAACAAGGTTACTTAGGGGCTTTCTTT
D: -; V: TRBV7-2; J: TRBJ1-3; size: -; CDR3: CASSQGVPSGNTIYF; DNA: TGTGCCAGCAGCCAGGGAGTCCCCTCTGGAAACACCATATATTTT
D: -; V: TRBV6-2/TRBV6-3; J: TRBJ1-5; size: few; CDR3: CASRAARRGNSNQPQHF; DNA: TGTGCCAGCAGGGCCGCACGCAGGGGCAATAGCAATCAGCCCCAGCATTTT
D: TRBD1; V: TRBV6-2/TRBV6-3; J: TRBJ1-2; size: few; CDR3: CASTGGRGRDYGYTF; DNA: TGTGCCAGCACCGGAGGCAGGGGGAGAGACTATGGCTACACCTTC
D: TRBD1; V: TRBV25-1; J: TRBJ1-1; size: -; CDR3: CASRGTAGTEAFF; DNA: TGTGCCAGCAGAGGGACAGCCGGCACTGAAGCTTTCTTT
D: TRBD2; V: TRBV7-3; J: TRBJ2-2; size: -; CDR3: CASSRLGRTSGTGELFF; DNA: TGTGCCAGCAGCCGATTAGGCAGGACTAGCGGCACCGGGGAGCTGTTTTTT
D: TRBD2; V: TRBV24-1; J: TRBJ2-1; size: few; CDR3: CATGGNREGLYNEQFF; DNA: TGTGCCACTGGTGGTAATCGGGAGGGTTTATACAATGAGCAGTTCTTC